This record looks at one T cell receptor (beta chain) sequence and its context. The table lists this clone with a few counts. The antigen it recognizes is unknown. One base away there is no much larger clone; base qualities are not given. These data come from a study of OX40 agonist ivuxolimab in advanced cancers. Describing the broader study: Ivuxolimab was a fully human IgG2 agonistic monoclonal antibody targeting the costimulatory receptor OX40 (CD134). The paper covers the monotherapy dose-escalation part of the phase I ivuxolimab trial, which included N ≈ 57 patients. Partial responses occurred in three dose-escalation patients, of whom one had hepatocellular carcinoma and two had cutaneous melanoma. Prior anti-PD-1, anti-PD-L1 or anti-CTLA-4 therapy was permitted, and checkpoint inhibitors had been received by around 40% of dose-escalation patients. In the dose-escalation cohort, 70% to 90% of patients were male, and the mean age was 60 years with a range of roughly 20 to 85. The purpose of peripheral TCRbeta sequencing was to test whether ivuxolimab changed TCR sequence diversity and led to clonal T-cell expansion. Intravenous ivuxolimab was administered to patients every 2 weeks at six dose levels: 0.01, 0.1, 0.3, 1.5, 3 and 10 mg/kg. Among the approximately 50 dose-escalation patients, some 20 had hepatocellular carcinoma, approximately 15 melanoma, 9 renal cell carcinoma and 9 head and neck cancer.

General findings and caveats noted by the study authors: The antigen specificity of the clonally expanded peripheral T cells was not determined. After ivuxolimab, expanded clones were on average more numerous among CD8+ T cells than among CD4+ T cells. In partial responders in the 0.1-3.0 mg/kg groups, normalized peripheral clonal expansion was found to be among the lowest, especially among CD8+ T cells. At doses from 0.1 to 3.0 mg/kg, clonal expansion was seen in both CD4+ and CD8+ blood T cells between baseline and week 6. Low levels of normalized T-cell clonal expansion were also seen in some patients who did not respond.

Patients with a history of autoimmune disease or receiving systemic immunosuppression were excluded from the trial. Peripheral blood for TCR sequencing was collected from all dose cohorts at baseline, on cycle 4 day 1, and on cycle 7 day 1. The samples were taken from a phase I, first-in-human, multicenter, open-label dose-escalation trial of ivuxolimab. Adults with locally advanced or metastatic melanoma, renal cell, hepatocellular, or head and neck squamous cell carcinoma were enrolled in the trial. CD4+ and CD8+ T cells were sorted separately from peripheral blood before TCR sequencing. To sequence the TCRbeta CDR3 region, genomic DNA was isolated from the sorted cells. The immunoSEQ Assay was used to sequence the TCRbeta CDR3 regions. In TCRdb, the immuneACCESS table is reduced to in-frame sequences with V and J assigned. These tables do not hold every clone; where another copy was compared, an unresolved V gene accounts for under half, and the others remain unexplained. The sample yields roughly 58,000 clones; around 88% were counted once. The biggest ten clones account for about 0.75% of the sample.

Trimming accounts for 6 bases at V and 2 bases at J, while the number of junction bases matched to no gene is 2. The CDR3 sequence holds 13 residues, the cysteine and phenylalanine included. Of all the DNA, just the CDR3 is kept, 39 bases in frame from base 1. Sequences SNHLY (CDR1) and FYNNEI (CDR2) are obtained from the germline V gene. The rearranged segments are TRBV2 and TRBJ1-1; 8 of the junction bases match TRBD1. Sequencing was performed on CD4+ or CD8+ T cells sorted from blood, taken in a trial of the OX40 agonist ivuxolimab. This receptor was obtained from an adult with an advanced solid tumor such as melanoma, head and neck, liver or kidney cancer. The CDR3 is CASRTGDNTEAFF. The sequence in DNA is TGTGCCAGCAGGACAGGGGACAACACTGAAGCTTTCTTT.